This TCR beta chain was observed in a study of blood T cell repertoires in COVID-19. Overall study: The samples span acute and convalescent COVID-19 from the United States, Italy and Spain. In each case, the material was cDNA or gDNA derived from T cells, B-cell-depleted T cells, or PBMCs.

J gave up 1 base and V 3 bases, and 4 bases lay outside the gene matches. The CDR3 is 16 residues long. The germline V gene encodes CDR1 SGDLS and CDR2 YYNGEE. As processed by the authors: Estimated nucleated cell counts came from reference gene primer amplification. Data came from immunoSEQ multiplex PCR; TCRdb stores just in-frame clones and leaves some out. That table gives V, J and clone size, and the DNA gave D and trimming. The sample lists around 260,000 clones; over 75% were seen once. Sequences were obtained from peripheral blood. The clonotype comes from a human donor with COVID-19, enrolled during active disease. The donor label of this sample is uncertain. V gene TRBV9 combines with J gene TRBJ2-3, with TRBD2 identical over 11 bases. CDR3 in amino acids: CASSELAGGRTDTQYF. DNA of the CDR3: TGTGCCAGCAGCGAGCTAGCGGGAGGACGCACAGATACGCAGTATTTT.